A selection of T cell receptor beta chains follows, all from one sample in a study of Ad26.COV2.S vaccination and SARS-CoV-2 variants. Using immunoSEQ multiplex PCR, the repertoire was profiled, and TCRdb retains in-frame clones only, with some absent. In the table there are over 400,000 clones, roughly 90% of which are singletons. This specimen consisted of peripheral blood, obtained in a trial of Ad26.COV2.S vaccine versus placebo. The receptors were sampled from a person aged 18-60 years who received the Ad26.COV2.S COVID-19 vaccine or a placebo. Both conserved end residues are part of each CDR3. The D gene is left open where the match is weak. Rows give clone size only sometimes, using once, few, many, or a class for an expanded clone.

>TRBD1|TRBJ1-5|TRBV19|NA
CASSTDGQGGNYGNQPQHF
TGTGCCAGTAGTACCGACGGACAGGGGGGGAATTATGGCAATCAGCCCCAGCATTTT
>NA|TRBJ2-3|TRBV6-5|NA
CASSYSGGSGTDTQYF
TGTGCCAGCAGTTACTCAGGCGGATCGGGCACAGATACGCAGTATTTT
>NA|TRBJ2-1|TRBV9|NA
CASSPHEFRGEQFF
TGTGCCAGCAGCCCGCATGAATTCAGGGGTGAGCAGTTCTTC
>TRBD1|TRBJ2-7|TRBV10-1|NA
CASSEGAGGLNYEQYF
TGCGCCAGCAGTGAGGGGGCAGGGGGCTTAAACTACGAGCAGTACTTC
>NA|TRBJ2-1|TRBV7-2|NA
CASSLGGGASYNEQFF
TGTGCCAGCAGTTTGGGGGGCGGGGCCTCCTACAATGAGCAGTTCTTC
>NA|TRBJ2-2|TRBV24-1|NA
CATSPPSGELFF
TGTGCCACCAGCCCCCCGTCCGGGGAGCTGTTTTTT
>NA|TRBJ2-7|TRBV5-6|NA
CASSLQLNSYEQYF
TGTGCCAGCAGCTTGCAACTAAACTCCTACGAGCAGTACTTC
>TRBD1|TRBJ2-1|TRBV27|NA
CASSYWDRVNEQFF
TGTGCCAGCAGCTATTGGGACAGGGTCAATGAGCAGTTCTTC
>NA|TRBJ2-7|TRBV6-5|NA
CASSYSRREGYYEQYF
TGTGCCAGCAGTTACTCGAGAAGGGAAGGCTACTACGAGCAGTACTTC
>NA|TRBJ2-2|TRBV2|NA
CASREGASNTGELFF
TGTGCCAGCAGAGAAGGGGCATCGAACACCGGGGAGCTGTTTTTT
>NA|TRBJ2-7|TRBV28|NA
CASSTTGTPRWEQYF
TGTGCCAGCAGCACTACTGGGACGCCAAGGTGGGAGCAGTACTTC
>NA|TRBJ2-5|TRBV7-2|NA
CASSLSRVGETQYF
TGTGCCAGCAGCTTAAGCAGGGTCGGGGAGACCCAGTACTTC
>NA|TRBJ1-4|TRBV5-6|NA
CASSPWTARNEKLFF
TGTGCCAGCAGCCCCTGGACAGCGCGTAATGAAAAACTGTTTTTT
>NA|TRBJ2-2|TRBV7-2|NA
CASSLSYRGGTGELFF
TGTGCCAGCAGCTTATCATACAGGGGAGGGACCGGGGAGCTGTTTTTT
>NA|TRBJ2-5|TRBV2|NA
CASSNLGQRNPQETQYF
TGTGCCAGCAGTAATTTGGGCCAAAGAAACCCCCAAGAGACCCAGTACTTC
>NA|TRBJ1-2|TRBV11-3|NA
CASSLDGSRGYTF
TGTGCCAGCAGCTTAGACGGCAGCAGGGGCTACACCTTC
>NA|TRBJ2-2|TRBV5-6|NA
CASSAHVTGELFF
TGTGCCAGCAGCGCCCACGTCACCGGGGAGCTGTTTTTT
>TRBD1|TRBJ2-7|TRBV2|NA
CASSEIGRGRTGSYEQYF
TGTGCCAGCAGTGAAATTGGCCGGGGTAGGACAGGGTCCTACGAGCAGTACTTC
>TRBD2|TRBJ2-7|TRBV6-5|NA
CASSYGGAGGYEQYF
TGTGCCAGCAGTTACGGCGGTGCGGGGGGGTACGAGCAGTACTTC
>NA|TRBJ1-1|TRBV6-5|NA
CASSYYNFGDTEAFF
TGTGCCAGCAGTTACTATAACTTCGGCGACACTGAAGCTTTCTTT
>NA|TRBJ1-2|TRBV7-9|NA
CASSSTIGGYTF
TGTGCCAGCAGCTCGACGATCGGGGGCTACACCTTC
>NA|TRBJ2-1|TRBV27|NA
CASSLLTQGGQFF
TGTGCCAGCAGTTTATTGACCCAGGGAGGGCAGTTCTTC
>NA|TRBJ1-1|TRBV20-1|once
CSASHIRGEIPEAFF
TGCAGTGCTAGTCATATCAGGGGCGAGATCCCCGAAGCTTTCTTT
>NA|TRBJ1-1|TRBV12-5|NA
CASGMGRDEAFF
TGTGCTAGTGGTATGGGACGGGATGAAGCTTTCTTT
>NA|TRBJ1-2|TRBV3-1/TRBV3-2|NA
CASSLFDRTNYGYTF
TGTGCCAGCAGCCTATTCGACAGAACTAACTATGGCTACACCTTC